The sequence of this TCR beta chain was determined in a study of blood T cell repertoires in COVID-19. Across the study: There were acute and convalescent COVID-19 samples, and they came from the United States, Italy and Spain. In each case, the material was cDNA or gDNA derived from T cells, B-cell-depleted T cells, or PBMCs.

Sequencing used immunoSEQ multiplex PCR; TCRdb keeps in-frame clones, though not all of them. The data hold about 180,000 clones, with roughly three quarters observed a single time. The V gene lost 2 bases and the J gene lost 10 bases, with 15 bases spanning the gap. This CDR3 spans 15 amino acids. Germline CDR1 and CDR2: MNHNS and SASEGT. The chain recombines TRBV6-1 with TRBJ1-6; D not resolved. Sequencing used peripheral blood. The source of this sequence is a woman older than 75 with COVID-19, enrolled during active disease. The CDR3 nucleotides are TGTGCCAGCAGTGAATACAGTAAAGAGCGGTCACCCCTCCACTTT. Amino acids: CASSEYSKERSPLHF.